Each of the 29 T cell receptor beta chains below was sequenced from the same sample in a study of blood T cell repertoires in COVID-19 (dated by TCRdb to the early 2020s). Library generation was performed with the immunoSEQ multiplex PCR assay. The clones in this table, taken by TCRdb from immuneACCESS, are in-frame only. Not every clone is retained; where verified, under half of the shortfall comes from an unresolved V gene, and the cause of the rest is unknown. This sample lists about 120,000 clones; over 70% were detected once. Roughly 1.4% of the sample is taken by the ten largest. Source material: peripheral blood. The receptors here all came from a man aged 45-65 years with acute or convalescent COVID-19.

For the CDR3, the DNA is TGTGCCAGCAGACAGGGTGGCACCGGGGAGCTGTTTTTT. It is translated as CASRQGGTGELFF. V usage is TRBV12-3 or TRBV12-4 and J usage is TRBJ2-2; weak D call: TRBD1 (6 bases). This CDR3 contains 13 residues. V lost 6 bases, J lost 4 bases, and 9 bases lay in between.

The rearrangement joins TRBV6-5 to TRBJ1-1; D is unclear. CDR1 is MNHEY, CDR2 SVGAGI, per germline. This CDR3 is 15 amino acids long. Trimming cost V 0 bases and J 4 bases, with 12 bases left between them. The DNA of the CDR3 is TGTGCCAGCAGTTACTCGACCCGAACGGGCACTGAAGCTTTCTTT. Translation: CASSYSTRTGTEAFF.

This clone has only one observation. The V call is TRBV6-5, the J call TRBJ2-3; 7 bases map to TRBD1. The CDR3 loop spans 15 amino acids. The V gene end was trimmed by 6 bases and the J gene end by 2 bases; junction bases not matched to a gene: 8. From germline, CDR1 is MNHEY and CDR2 SVGAGI. Here the CDR3 reads CASRDLGQITDTQYF. The CDR3, as DNA: TGTGCCAGCAGGGACTTGGGACAGATCACAGATACGCAGTATTTT.

This chain uses TRBV10-1 with TRBJ2-2; maybe TRBD2 (6 bases). The CDR3 totals 17 residues. The V end was cut by 2 bases, the J end by 3 bases, with 16 bases between. The V gene's germline CDR1 is WNHNN and CDR2 SYGVQD (reference sequence). The CDR3 protein is CASSETSGTRDTGELFF. The CDR3 DNA sequence: TGCGCCAGCAGTGAGACCTCCGGGACTCGGGACACCGGGGAGCTGTTTTTT.

This chain uses TRBV6-6 with TRBJ1-2; D unresolved. In germline, CDR1 is MNHNY, CDR2 SVGAGI (reference sequence). Trimming took off 3 bases at V and 1 base at J, with 9 bases between the two ends. The CDR3 contains 14 residues. CDR3 bases: TGTGCCAGCAGTTATTCCGAGAATAACTATGGCTACACCTTC. This sequence encodes CASSYSENNYGYTF.

This rearrangement joins TRBV12-3 or TRBV12-4 to TRBJ1-1; D is perhaps TRBD1 (6 bases). The V end was cut by 5 bases, the J end by 10 bases, with 17 bases between. The CDR3 loop spans 13 amino acids. In nucleotides, the CDR3 is TGTGCCAGCAGTCCTTCGACAGGAAGGGTAGCTTTCTTT. Translated: CASSPSTGRVAFF.

The chain has TRBV6-5 and TRBJ2-7; 12 nucleotides match TRBD2. Germline V CDR1 and CDR2: MNHEY, SVGAGI. The CDR3 covers 15 residues. J lost 0 bases, V lost 6 bases, and 3 bases had no gene match. CDR3 sequence: CASRRTSGNSYEQYF. CDR3 coding DNA: TGTGCCAGCAGGCGGACTAGCGGGAACTCCTACGAGCAGTACTTC.

The sample holds one count of this clone. The V call is TRBV27, the J call TRBJ2-7; TRBD2 aligns across 9 bases. The CDR3 spans 15 residues. J was trimmed by 4 bases and V by 2 bases; bases with no gene match: 6. Germline-derived CDR1 and CDR2 are MNHEY and SMNVEV (reference sequence). As DNA, the CDR3 is TGTGCCAGCAGTTTAAGGCTAGCGGGGATTTACGAGCAGTACTTC. This translates into CASSLRLAGIYEQYF.

In its sample, this clone was seen many times. This chain connects TRBV5-1 to TRBJ1-2, with 8 positions matching TRBD1. The CDR3 extends over 13 amino acids. Looked up from germline, CDR1 is SGHRS and CDR2 is YFSETQ. Trimming at V came to 6 bases and at J to 7 bases, leaving 8 bases not matched to a gene. The CDR3 here is CASTSGQGGGYTF. The CDR3, as DNA: TGCGCCAGCACGTCCGGACAGGGTGGTGGCTACACCTTC. Supplemented by reference TRBV5-1 and TRBJ1-2, the full variable domain reads KAGVTQTPRYLIKTRGQQVTLSCSPISGHRSVSWYQQTPGQGLQFLFEYFSETQRNKGNFPGRFSGRQFSNSRSEMNVSTLELGDSALYLCASTSGQGGGYTFGSGTRLTVV.

The chain couples TRBV6-2 or TRBV6-3 to TRBJ1-2; 7 bases map to TRBD1. CDR1 is MNHEY and CDR2 is SVGEGT in the germline V gene. The CDR3 has 14 amino acids. V lost 0 bases, J lost 5 bases, and 3 bases stayed unmatched. CDR3 region: CASSYSGQLYGYTF. As DNA, the CDR3 is TGTGCCAGCAGTTACTCGGGACAGCTGTATGGCTACACCTTC.

This clone was counted at least ten times. This chain joins TRBV10-3 and TRBJ2-7; D unclear. From germline, CDR1 is ENHRY and CDR2 SYGVKD. V was trimmed by 2 bases and J by 1 base, leaving 9 bases between them. The CDR3 is 14 amino acids. CDR3 amino acids: CAISETSSSYEQYF. Here the CDR3 DNA reads TGTGCCATCAGTGAGACATCCTCTTCCTACGAGCAGTACTTC.

DNA of the CDR3: TGTGCCAGTAGTCGGGAGAGTAATTCACCCCTCCACTTT. This sequence encodes CASSRESNSPLHF. This sequence joins TRBV19 and TRBJ1-6; D is undetermined. The V end lost 5 bases, the J end lost 6 bases, and 8 bases lay between the germline ends. The CDR3 extends over 13 amino acids. Germline assignment: CDR1 LNHDA and CDR2 SQIVND (reference sequence).

This rearrangement joins TRBV4-1 to TRBJ2-2; the match to TRBD2 covers 10 bases. The CDR3 covers 18 residues. The V gene end was trimmed by 1 base and the J gene end by 6 bases; junction bases not matched to a gene: 11. Germline V gene lookup returns CDR1 MGHRA and CDR2 YSYEKL. The CDR3 region is CASSQVALAGVGAGELFF. The CDR3 coding sequence is TGCGCCAGCAGCCAAGTAGCGCTAGCGGGGGTTGGGGCCGGGGAGCTGTTTTTT.

The table lists this clone with a few counts. V gene TRBV29-1 combines with J gene TRBJ1-2; the match to TRBD1 covers 9 bases. The CDR3 loop spans 15 amino acids. The V gene's germline CDR1 is SQVTM and CDR2 ANQGSEA. J was trimmed by 6 bases and V by 4 bases; bases with no gene match: 12. In DNA, the CDR3 is TGCAGCGTTGGACAGGGGGGACGTGGTGGGCATGGCTACACCTTC. Its protein product is CSVGQGGRGGHGYTF.

As for this clone: The sample holds other DNA sequences that translate to the same CDR3. This chain connects TRBV24-1 to TRBJ2-3; 7 positions match TRBD2. The trim removed 4 bases at V and 0 bases at J, leaving 3 bases unmatched. Germline V gene lookup returns CDR1 KGHDR and CDR2 SFDVKD. The CDR3 totals 15 residues. The CDR3 is CATSDPGLSTDTQYF. The CDR3 bases are TGTGCCACCAGTGACCCGGGACTAAGCACAGATACGCAGTATTTT.

The chain carries TRBV5-1 and TRBJ1-2; the D is unclear. CDR3 length: 13 residues. Germline CDR1 and CDR2: SGHRS and YFSETQ. The germline V and J ends were trimmed by 4 bases and 5 bases, with 12 bases remaining between them. DNA of the CDR3: TGCGCCAGCAGCGCCGATGTGAGATATGGCTACACCTTC. Its translation: CASSADVRYGYTF.

The rearrangement uses TRBV11-2 and TRBJ2-7; TRBD2 might be the D (5 bases). The CDR3 covers 16 residues. The V end lost 5 bases, the J end lost 0 bases, and 17 bases lay between the germline ends. Germline V gene lookup returns CDR1 SGHAT and CDR2 FQNNGV. CDR3 region: CASSQGRGFRSYEQYV. The DNA for the CDR3 is TGTGCCAGCAGCCAAGGCCGGGGTTTCCGCTCCTACGAGCAGTACGTC.

The chain carries TRBV7-2 and TRBJ1-5; perhaps TRBD1 as D (5 bases). V lost 2 bases and J 2 bases, leaving 10 bases between the germline ends. The length of the CDR3 is 15 residues. The V gene's germline CDR1 is SGHTA and CDR2 FQGNSA. CDR3 DNA: TGTGCCAGCAGCTTACAGGGAGGAGGCAATCAGCCCCAGCATTTT. Translated: CASSLQGGGNQPQHF.

The chain uses TRBV6-1 and TRBJ2-7, with TRBD1 identical over 9 bases. The CDR3 runs 14 residues. The germline CDR1 and CDR2 sequences are MNHNS and SASEGT. V was pared by 2 bases and J by 7 bases, with 6 bases of the junction left unmatched. The CDR3 DNA is TGTGCCAGCAGTGAAAGGGGACAGGGTGATGAGCAGTACTTC. Residues: CASSERGQGDEQYF.

This chain links TRBV10-2 with TRBJ1-5, with TRBD1 identical over 7 bases. Trimming at V came to 5 bases and at J to 4 bases, leaving 5 bases not matched to a gene. The CDR3 is 14 residues long. Germline loops: CDR1 WSHSY, CDR2 SAAADI. CDR3 DNA: TGCGCCAGCAGTTCCGACAGGGTGAATCAGCCCCAGCATTTT. It codes for CASSSDRVNQPQHF.

The J gene is TRBJ2-7, the V gene TRBV19, with TRBD1 matching 8 bases. This CDR3 region has 15 residues. Germline V gene data show CDR1 as LNHDA and CDR2 as SQIVND (reference sequence). Trimming at V came to 8 bases and at J to 1 base, leaving 10 bases not matched to a gene. The CDR3 nucleotides are TGTGCCAGTGGGAAGGGGACAGGCGTATCCTACGAGCAGTACTTC. Protein sequence: CASGKGTGVSYEQYF.

The J gene is TRBJ2-5, the V gene TRBV3-1 (or the pseudogene TRBV3-2); TRBD2 agrees at 13 bases. Trimming removed 5 bases from V and 5 bases from J; junction bases left unmatched: 8. Per the germline V gene, CDR1 is LGHDT and CDR2 is YNNKEL (reference sequence). The CDR3 has 16 amino acids. The CDR3 here is CASSRNGLAGVETQYF. The CDR3 nucleotides read TGTGCCAGCAGCAGGAATGGACTAGCGGGGGTTGAGACCCAGTACTTC.

The V call is TRBV2, the J call TRBJ1-2, with 9 positions matching TRBD1. Losses at the gene ends were 2 bases for V and 3 bases for J; bases not matched to a gene: 7. CDR3 length equals 16 residues. Looked up from germline, CDR1 is SNHLY and CDR2 is FYNNEI. This CDR3 is CASSEPDRGIDYGYTF. CDR3 DNA: TGTGCCAGCAGTGAACCGGACAGGGGTATTGACTATGGCTACACCTTC.

The chain carries TRBV6-5 and TRBJ2-7; 9 positions agree with TRBD1. CDR1 and CDR2 from the germline V gene are MNHEY and SVGAGI. This CDR3 comprises 15 residues. V shed 10 bases and J 2 bases; nucleotides not matched to a gene: 12. CDR3 nucleotide sequence: TGTGCCACTGGGGGAACAGGGGGCTCAACCTACGAGCAGTACTTC. Protein sequence: CATGGTGGSTYEQYF.

The chain links TRBV6-6 to TRBJ1-5, with 7 bases aligning to TRBD1. V trimming: 2 bases; J trimming: 3 bases; junction bases outside the gene matches: 7. Per germline, CDR1 MNHNY and CDR2 SVGAGI (reference sequence). The CDR3 is 16 amino acids. The CDR3 region has the DNA TGTGCCAGCAGTTACCTCCCCGACAGGGTCAATCAGCCCCAGCATTTT. Its protein product is CASSYLPDRVNQPQHF.

With regard to this clone: One end of the junction is discordant with germline, which a read error may explain. J is TRBJ1-3 and V is TRBV6-5, with 7 bases that match TRBD1. Germline V gives CDR1 MNHEY, CDR2 SVGAGI. The length of the CDR3 is 15 residues. In DNA, the CDR3 is TGTGCCAGCAGTGACTCGACAGGGTCTGGAAACACCATATATTTT. This translates into CASSDSTGSGNTIYF.

The rearrangement joins TRBV14 to TRBJ1-1; maybe TRBD1 (5 bases). The germline gives CDR1 SGHDN, CDR2 FVKESK. The CDR3 consists of 13 residues. The V end lost 7 bases, the J end lost 5 bases, and 14 bases lay between the germline ends. This CDR3 is CASTPGVWTEAFF. Written as DNA, the CDR3 is TGTGCCAGCACGCCGGGGGTGTGGACTGAAGCTTTCTTT.

The J gene is TRBJ2-4, the V gene TRBV5-1; TRBD1 is a possible D gene (5 bases). Germline V gene sequence: CDR1 SGHRS, CDR2 YFSETQ. Trimming removed 4 bases at V and 0 bases at J, with 20 bases between. The CDR3 loop spans 18 amino acids. The CDR3, as DNA: TGCGCCAGCAGCCTAGACCCGACAGATACTCTAGCCAAAAACATTCAGTACTTC. Its protein is CASSLDPTDTLAKNIQYF.

The chain is built from TRBV28 and TRBJ1-6; D is ambiguous. Germline-derived CDR1 and CDR2 are MDHEN and SYDVKM. Deletions cut 7 bases from V and 9 bases from J, with 13 bases between. The CDR3 extends over 13 amino acids. The CDR3, as DNA: TGTGCCAGCAAAGGAGGGTTGGGTTCACCCCTCCACTTT. Its protein is CASKGGLGSPLHF.